Listed below are T cell receptor beta chains from one sample, sequenced in a study of control samples from healthy donors and cancer patients. Sequencing used immunoSEQ multiplex PCR; TCRdb keeps in-frame clones, though not all of them. Of some 250,000 clones in the sample, roughly 82% are singletons; the top ten hold about an eighth. Sequencing input: PBMCs. Receptor source: a woman between 55 and 75 years old with lung cancer. CDR3s leave out the opening cysteine and the closing phenylalanine or tryptophan. Fields, in order: CDR3 length, V gene, D gene, CDR3 protein. D genes are given only for firm matches.

12,TRBV5-1,.,ASSLGGLNQPQH
12,TRBV11-2,.,ASSDTSLQETQY
11,TRBV6-1,.,ASSEWRETEQY
12,TRBV6-1,.,ASSEGASKNIQY
14,TRBV15,.,ATSSGEGYPGNTIY
11,TRBV27,TRBD1,ASSFRGRDTQY
13,TRBV5-4,TRBD1,ASSGGTGSIYEQY
11,TRBV2,.,ASSKIMASEQY
11,TRBV10-2,TRBD2,ASISGTTNEQF
12,TRBV5-1,TRBD2,ASSTSGGAYEQY
11,TRBV10-3,.,AISPLADSPLH
8,TRBV10-2,.,ASGKETQY
12,TRBV5-1,TRBD2,ASSPGLAANEQF
12,TRBV5-6,TRBD1,ASSRTGSGNEQF
13,TRBV6-6,.,ASLEAVSSTDTQY
14,TRBV6-1,.,ASRERSPRAKNIQY
11,TRBV2,.,ASSDFADYGYT
12,TRBV6-4,.,ASSAQAGNTEAF
16,TRBV4-2,.,ASSQDFGRGGPYNEQF
12,TRBV5-1,TRBD1,ASSLDGTVYEQY
12,TRBV6-2/TRBV6-3,.,ASSQATGIYEQY
11,TRBV11-3,.,ASSFFPSGELF
12,TRBV5-1,TRBD1,ASSWIGQGDEQY
11,TRBV28,.,ASRVGGSYEQY
13,TRBV5-6,.,ASSPRTYYEETQY
14,TRBV6-5,TRBD1,ASSYGSGTGDEKLF
12,TRBV10-1,.,ASSESTTRNTIY